The 16 T cell receptor beta chains reported below all come from one sample, sequenced in a study of shared clonotypes between healthy human individuals (TCRdb year 2020). The protocol used for the library was the immunoSEQ multiplex PCR assay. This immuneACCESS table, as held by TCRdb, lists in-frame sequences with V and J called but not all clones. Of the missing ones, under half trace to an unresolved V gene in checked studies; the others have no known cause. The sample contains just over 2,000,000 clones, 85% to 95% of them found a single time. The ten largest clones capture roughly 0.13% of the sample. Sequencing input: naive CD4+ T cells sorted from blood. The cell subset or site label corresponds to: CD45RA+ positively selected. The receptor source for this set is a man aged 18 to 30 in good health.

The chain links TRBV5-4 to TRBJ2-7, with 9 bases that match TRBD2. CDR3 size: 13 residues. The J segment lost 3 bases and the V segment lost 4 bases, leaving 2 bases of the junction unmatched. CDR1 SGHNT and CDR2 YYREEE come from the germline V gene (reference sequence). CDR3 nucleotides: TGTGCCAGCAGCGTGCGGGAGGGCTACGAGCAGTACTTC. It encodes CASSVREGYEQYF. Full variable domain (outside the CDR3, taken from reference TRBV5-4 and TRBJ2-7): ETGVTQSPTHLIKTRGQQVTLRCSSQSGHNTVSWYQQALGQGPQFIFQYYREEENGRGNFPPRFSGLQFPNYSSELNVNALELDDSALYLCASSVREGYEQYFGPGTRLTVT.

V usage is TRBV7-2 and J usage is TRBJ1-5, with D tentatively TRBD1 (6 bases). Germline CDR1 and CDR2: SGHTA and FQGNSA. The CDR3 runs 15 residues. The germline V and J ends were trimmed by 5 bases and 1 base, with 12 bases remaining between them. The CDR3 DNA reads TGTGCCAGCAGCCCTCGGACAGTCAGCAATCAGCCCCAGCATTTT. It specifies CASSPRTVSNQPQHF.

Points on this clone: This specimen includes other DNA sequences encoding the same CDR3. The rearrangement joins TRBV9 to TRBJ2-7, with 11 bases aligning to TRBD2. From germline, CDR1 is SGDLS and CDR2 YYNGEE. With 0 bases clipped from V and 2 bases from J, the junction kept 1 base outside the gene matches. The CDR3 extends over 15 amino acids. For the CDR3, the DNA is TGTGCCAGCAGCGTAGGACTAGCGGGAACCTACGAGCAGTACTTC. It encodes CASSVGLAGTYEQYF.

The chain recombines TRBV18 with TRBJ1-1; D call uncertain. This CDR3 is built from 12 residues. Germline V gene data show CDR1 as KGHSH and CDR2 as LQKENI. The V end lost 4 bases, the J end lost 7 bases, and 10 bases lay between the germline ends. The CDR3 DNA sequence: TGTGCCAGCTCACTAGCACAGCTTGAAGCTTTCTTT. Its translation is CASSLAQLEAFF.

This chain joins TRBV5-1 and TRBJ2-2; TRBD2 aligns across 8 bases. CDR3 size: 16 residues. Losses at the gene ends were 1 base for V and 4 bases for J; bases not matched to a gene: 6. The germline V gene has CDR1 SGHRS and CDR2 YFSETQ. CDR3 sequence reads: CASSLPAGDGTGELFF. The CDR3 DNA sequence: TGCGCCAGCAGCTTGCCAGCGGGGGATGGCACCGGGGAGCTGTTTTTT.

A remark on this clone: The sample has other DNA sequences that encode this CDR3 too. The chain is built from TRBV19 and TRBJ1-2; TRBD1 might be the D (5 bases). The CDR3 loop spans 13 amino acids. The germline CDR1 and CDR2 sequences are LNHDA and SQIVND (reference sequence). V was cut by 6 bases and J by 3 bases, with 11 bases left in between. The CDR3: CASRRDRDYGYTF. As DNA, the CDR3 is TGTGCCAGTAGGCGGGACCGGGACTATGGCTACACCTTC.

This sequence joins TRBV5-4 and TRBJ2-3, with TRBD2 identical over 14 bases. This CDR3 is 17 amino acids long. The germline gives CDR1 SGHNT, CDR2 YYREEE (reference sequence). V lost 4 bases to trimming and J lost 1 base; unmatched junction nucleotides: 5. The CDR3 region has the DNA TGTGCCAGCAGCCGGACTAGCGGGGGGTGGGGCACAGATACGCAGTATTTT. Translation: CASSRTSGGWGTDTQYF. Full variable domain (outside the CDR3, taken from reference TRBV5-4 and TRBJ2-3): ETGVTQSPTHLIKTRGQQVTLRCSSQSGHNTVSWYQQALGQGPQFIFQYYREEENGRGNFPPRFSGLQFPNYSSELNVNALELDDSALYLCASSRTSGGWGTDTQYFGPGTRLTVL.

The chain couples TRBV14 to TRBJ2-6; TRBD1 might be the D (6 bases). Germline values: CDR1 SGHDN, CDR2 FVKESK. This CDR3 has 16 residues. Trimming removed 6 bases from V and 1 base from J, with 13 bases in between. CDR3 coding DNA: TGTGCCAGCAGTCGGGAACAGGGTTCTGGGGCCAACGTCCTGACTTTC. It yields the protein CASSREQGSGANVLTF.

The chain joins TRBV15 to TRBJ1-2, with unresolved D. Per germline, CDR1 LNHNV and CDR2 YYDKDF (reference sequence). CDR3 length: 12 amino acids. Trimming cost V 0 bases and J 8 bases, with 7 bases left between them. Written as DNA, the CDR3 is TGTGCCACCAGCAGAGATATAGGGGGCTACACCTTC. It is translated as CATSRDIGGYTF.

J is TRBJ1-1 and V is TRBV10-3, with D unclear. V shed 6 bases and J shed 8 bases, with 16 bases lying between them. Looked up from germline, CDR1 is ENHRY and CDR2 is SYGVKD. The CDR3 is made up of 13 amino acids. As DNA, the CDR3 is TGTGCCATCAGGGATGAGGGTGTAATAGAAGCTTTCTTT. Translated: CAIRDEGVIEAFF.

The CDR3: CASSSVSEGNTEAFF. In DNA, the CDR3 is TGTGCCAGCAGCTCCGTTTCGGAAGGGAACACTGAAGCTTTCTTT. The chain has TRBV5-6 and TRBJ1-1, with D unresolved. The CDR3 extends over 15 amino acids. The germline V gene encodes CDR1 SGHDT and CDR2 YYEEEE. With 3 bases removed from V and 1 base from J, the gap between germline ends came to 13 bases.

The chain recombines TRBV6-5 with TRBJ2-5; 12 nucleotides match TRBD2. Germline values: CDR1 MNHEY, CDR2 SVGAGI. V dropped 7 bases and J dropped 4; count of bases not matched to a gene: 7. The CDR3 has 15 amino acids. This CDR3 is CASNRRLAGVETQYF. CDR3 DNA sequence: TGTGCCAGCAACAGAAGACTAGCGGGAGTAGAGACCCAGTACTTC.

This chain connects TRBV10-3 to TRBJ1-1, with 10 bases lining up with TRBD1. Per germline, CDR1 ENHRY and CDR2 SYGVKD. J gave up 5 bases and V 5 bases, and 8 bases lay outside the gene matches. The CDR3 runs 15 residues. This CDR3 is CAISKRQGAGTEAFF. CDR3 sequence (DNA): TGTGCCATCAGTAAGAGACAGGGGGCCGGGACTGAAGCTTTCTTT.

The chain recombines TRBV30 with TRBJ2-3; 11 bases align to TRBD2. Germline CDR1 GTSNPN, CDR2 SVGIG (reference sequence). This CDR3 spans 15 amino acids. Unmatched junction bases numbered 4, after V lost 1 base and J lost 4 bases. CDR3 DNA sequence: TGTGCCTGGAGTGGGGAACTAGCGGGAGCAGATACGCAGTATTTT. This encodes CAWSGELAGADTQYF.

As for this clone: Other DNA sequences within the sample encode an identical CDR3. The rearrangement joins TRBV7-9 to TRBJ2-2, with D perhaps TRBD1 (6 bases). Germline CDR1 reads SEHNR; CDR2 reads FQNEAQ (reference sequence). Trimming removed 3 bases at V and 3 bases at J, with 11 bases between. The CDR3 extends over 15 amino acids. CDR3 loop: CASSLGTGYTGELFF. The CDR3 coding sequence is TGTGCCAGCAGCTTGGGTACAGGGTACACCGGGGAGCTGTTTTTT.

V gene TRBV7-9 combines with J gene TRBJ2-1; TRBD2 matches 14 bases. The germline V gene encodes CDR1 SEHNR and CDR2 FQNEAQ (reference sequence). The V gene end was trimmed by 1 base and the J gene end by 14 bases; junction bases not matched to a gene: 7. The CDR3 extends over 15 amino acids. CDR3 residues: CASSLGGLAGEVEFF. The CDR3 DNA reads TGTGCCAGCAGCTTAGGGGGACTAGCGGGAGAAGTGGAGTTCTTC.